These 23 T cell receptor beta chains originate from one sample sequenced in a study of vaccination and CD4 T cells after COVID-19. Sample treatment: approximately 11-day PBMC culture with coronavirus spike peptide pools or control peptides (ViraFEST assay). No antigen is known for these receptors. Cultured CD4+ T-cell DNA underwent Oncomine TCR Beta short-read sequencing. TCRdb re-analysed the PCR reads in MiXCR, keeping a single row per CDR3 protein. This sample has thousands of distinct CDR3 sequences, with around four fifths found just once. Input material: CD4+ T cells from blood, cultured in vitro. The receptors stem from a human donor who had recovered from COVID-19.

This chain connects TRBV6-2 or TRBV6-3 to TRBJ1-5, with no clear D. Germline loops: CDR1 MNHEY, CDR2 SVGEGT. Trimming took off 7 bases at V and 1 base at J, with 8 bases between the two ends. This CDR3 has 13 residues. The CDR3, as DNA: TGTGCCAGCACCCCGCGAAGCAATCAGCCCCAGCATTTT. Amino acid sequence: CASTPRSNQPQHF.

The rearrangement uses TRBV20-1 and TRBJ2-2; 7 bases match TRBD2. CDR3 length: 16 residues. CDR1 is DFQATT and CDR2 is SNEGSKA in the germline V gene (reference sequence). V lost 2 bases to trimming and J lost 8 bases; unmatched junction nucleotides: 14. The CDR3 DNA is TGCAGTGCTAGACAATCCGGGACTAAGGGAAGAGGGGAGCTGTTTTTT. It specifies CSARQSGTKGRGELFF.

V and J are TRBV28 and TRBJ2-7, with D uncertain. This CDR3 contains 12 residues. The germline V gene has CDR1 MDHEN and CDR2 SYDVKM. V lost 6 bases, J lost 4 bases, and 10 bases lay in between. The CDR3 loop reads CASRQLPYEQYF. The CDR3 nucleotides read TGTGCCAGCAGACAGCTACCTTACGAGCAGTACTTC.

This rearrangement joins TRBV7-3 to TRBJ1-5; TRBD1 might be the D (5 bases). This CDR3 spans 14 amino acids. V lost 6 bases and J lost 2, with 11 bases in between. In germline, CDR1 is SGHTA, CDR2 FQGTGA. CDR3 amino acids: CASRQWGRNQPQHF. The CDR3 DNA reads TGTGCCAGCAGACAATGGGGCCGCAATCAGCCCCAGCATTTT.

By proportion, this clonotype is large. V is TRBV7-2 and J is TRBJ1-5; the D gene is possibly TRBD1 (5 bases). Germline V CDR1 and CDR2: SGHTA, FQGNSA. V lost 4 bases and J 5 bases, leaving 9 bases between the germline ends. This CDR3 is built from 13 residues. Written as DNA, the CDR3 is TGTGCCAGCAGCTCCCGGGGGGATCAGCCCCAGCATTTT. As protein: CASSSRGDQPQHF. The whole variable domain, filled in from reference TRBV7-2 and TRBJ1-5, reads GAGVSQSPSNKVTEKGKDVELRCDPISGHTALYWYRQSLGQGLEFLIYFQGNSAPDKSGLPSDRFSAERTGGSVSTLTIQRTQQEDSAVYLCASSSRGDQPQHFGDGTRLSIL.

The V call is TRBV6-5, the J call TRBJ2-7, with TRBD2 identical over 9 bases. Germline assignment: CDR1 MNHEY and CDR2 SVGAGI. J lost 3 bases, V lost 4 bases, and 7 bases had no gene match. The CDR3 is 15 residues long. The DNA of the CDR3 is TGTGCCAGCAGTTCCCTTGGCGGGGGGGGCTACGAGCAGTACTTC. Protein product: CASSSLGGGGYEQYF.

The chain couples TRBV20-1 to TRBJ1-5; D ambiguous. With 6 bases removed from V and 5 bases from J, the gap between germline ends came to 11 bases. Germline V gives CDR1 DFQATT, CDR2 SNEGSKA (reference sequence). The length of the CDR3 is 12 residues. The CDR3: CSATREDQPQHF. CDR3 DNA: TGCAGTGCGACCCGGGAGGATCAGCCCCAGCATTTT.

The V gene is TRBV18, the J gene TRBJ1-2; D not resolved. The germline V gene has CDR1 KGHSH and CDR2 LQKENI. CDR3 length equals 14 residues. Between the trimmed V and J ends, which lost 3 bases and 1 base, there was a span of 9 bases. CDR3 in amino acids: CASSPDRSNYGYTF. CDR3 nucleotides: TGTGCCAGCTCACCGGACCGAAGTAACTATGGCTACACCTTC.

The chain links TRBV2 to TRBJ2-5; D is perhaps TRBD1 (6 bases). Germline assignment: CDR1 SNHLY and CDR2 FYNNEI. The CDR3 runs 14 residues. Between the trimmed V and J ends, which lost 4 bases and 7 bases, there was a span of 16 bases. CDR3 amino acids: CASSVDQGTRTQYF. The DNA for the CDR3 is TGTGCCAGCAGTGTTGACCAGGGGACCCGGACCCAGTACTTC.

This rearrangement joins TRBV20-1 to TRBJ1-6; maybe TRBD1 (6 bases). Germline CDR1 reads DFQATT; CDR2 reads SNEGSKA (reference sequence). V dropped 2 bases and J dropped 8 bases, with 22 bases sitting between them. This CDR3 contains 17 residues. The CDR3 is CSARHARGGAVDSPLHF. The DNA for the CDR3 is TGCAGTGCTAGACACGCTCGGGGGGGCGCAGTGGATTCACCCCTCCACTTT.

The chain is built from TRBV6-5 and TRBJ1-2; the D gene is possibly TRBD1 (6 bases). The CDR3 runs to 16 residues. With 2 bases removed from V and 1 base from J, the gap between germline ends came to 14 bases. Germline assignment: CDR1 MNHEY and CDR2 SVGAGI. For the CDR3, the DNA is TGTGCCAGCAGTTACACTCCGGACAGTTATAACTATGGCTACACCTTC. This gives the protein CASSYTPDSYNYGYTF.

This rearrangement joins TRBV7-9 to TRBJ2-1, with D perhaps matching TRBD2 (6 bases). V was pared by 8 bases and J by 9 bases, with 20 bases between. This CDR3 spans 14 amino acids. CDR1 and CDR2 (germline): SEHNR, FQNEAQ (reference sequence). CDR3 nucleotides: TGTGCCAGCGAGTTGAGGGTTGTGGGGGGTGAGCAGTTCTTC. It codes for CASELRVVGGEQFF.

V usage is TRBV12-3 or TRBV12-4 and J usage is TRBJ2-7, with a possible D match to TRBD1 (6 bases). V gave up 6 bases and J gave up 1 base, with 16 bases separating them. There are 15 residues in the CDR3. CDR3 sequence (DNA): TGTGCCAGCAGCCCCCGGCACAGGGCATCCTACGAGCAGTACTTC. Protein sequence: CASSPRHRASYEQYF.

The chain has TRBV20-1 and TRBJ2-1, with 8 bases lining up with TRBD1. With 6 bases clipped from V and 9 bases from J, the junction kept 10 bases outside the gene matches. The CDR3 length is 13 residues. CDR1 is DFQATT, CDR2 SNEGSKA, per germline (reference sequence). CDR3 sequence (DNA): TGCAGTGCCCGGTGGGACAGGCCGGGTGAGCAGTTCTTC. Amino acids: CSARWDRPGEQFF.

V and J are TRBV5-4 and TRBJ1-2; unclear D gene. The CDR3 has 16 amino acids. Germline V lookup: CDR1 SGHNT, CDR2 YYREEE (reference sequence). Trimming cost V 0 bases and J 8 bases, with 20 bases left between them. CDR3 sequence (DNA): TGTGCCAGCAGCTTGGATCCAGGAGCTCTAAGTGGCGGCTACACCTTC. Protein product: CASSLDPGALSGGYTF.

This chain joins TRBV11-2 and TRBJ2-2; TRBD2 agrees at 8 bases. V shed 2 bases and J 2 bases; nucleotides not matched to a gene: 10. The germline V gene has CDR1 SGHAT and CDR2 FQNNGV. CDR3 size: 18 residues. For the CDR3, the DNA is TGTGCCAGCAGCTTACTTGCCGGGACTAGTGGTAACACCGGGGAGCTGTTTTTT. Its translation: CASSLLAGTSGNTGELFF.

V gene TRBV6-5 combines with J gene TRBJ1-3; D is undetermined. V lost 0 bases, J lost 2 bases, and 8 bases lay in between. The CDR3 loop spans 15 amino acids. CDR1 is MNHEY and CDR2 is SVGAGI in the germline V gene. The CDR3 nucleotides read TGTGCCAGCAGTTACTCGATCGGGACTGGAAACACCATATATTTT. This sequence encodes CASSYSIGTGNTIYF.

The genes are TRBV7-8 and TRBJ1-5, with TRBD1 matching over 12 bases. The CDR3 runs to 16 residues. The V and J ends lost 3 bases and 6 bases, in that order; junction bases with no gene match: 6. Germline V CDR1 and CDR2: SGHVS, FQNEAQ. CDR3 bases: TGTGCCAGCAGCTTGGGACAGGGGGCGACCATTCAGCCCCAGCATTTT. Translated: CASSLGQGATIQPQHF. Full variable domain (missing parts from reference TRBV7-8 and TRBJ1-5): GAGVSQSPRYKVAKRGQDVALRCDPISGHVSLFWYQQALGQGPEFLTYFQNEAQLDKSGLPSDRFFAERPEGSVSTLKIQRTQQEDSAVYLCASSLGQGATIQPQHFGDGTRLSIL.

This clonotype appeared a few times. CDR3 DNA: TGTGCCAGCAGCTTTCAGGACAGGGGAGGCGAAAAACTGTTTTTT. Translation gives CASSFQDRGGEKLFF. The rearrangement links TRBV7-8 to TRBJ1-4; the match to TRBD1 covers 9 bases. The CDR3 covers 15 residues. Germline values: CDR1 SGHVS, CDR2 FQNEAQ. V trimming: 3 bases; J trimming: 8 bases; junction bases outside the gene matches: 7.

V and J are TRBV20-1 and TRBJ1-5; D unresolved. This CDR3 has 15 amino acids. The germline V gene encodes CDR1 DFQATT and CDR2 SNEGSKA (reference sequence). Trimming took 6 bases from V and 5 from J, leaving 20 bases between them. The CDR3 region has the DNA TGCAGTGCCACGCCAGGTTTGGGTCGACATCAGCCCCAGCATTTT. Amino acids: CSATPGLGRHQPQHF.

The V gene is TRBV12-3 or TRBV12-4, the J gene TRBJ1-5; TRBD1 aligns across 9 bases. Trimming took 6 bases from V and 2 from J; bases not matched to a gene: 5. The CDR3 has 15 amino acids. The CDR3 loop is CASSRTGGGNQPQHF. The DNA of the CDR3 is TGTGCCAGCAGCCGAACAGGGGGCGGCAATCAGCCCCAGCATTTT.

As DNA, the CDR3 is TGTGCCAGCAGTGGACCGGGACAGGGGATTCTTGCGAGTTCACCCCTCCACTTT. It encodes CASSGPGQGILASSPLHF. The chain employs TRBV25-1 and TRBJ1-6; 10 nucleotides line up with TRBD1. Germline CDR1 and CDR2: MGHDK and SYGVNS. V shed 4 bases, J shed 9 bases, and the junction held 15 bases outside the gene matches. The CDR3 covers 18 residues.

This sequence joins TRBV6-2 or TRBV6-3 and TRBJ1-5; D might be TRBD1 (5 bases). Per germline, CDR1 MNHEY and CDR2 SVGEGT. V was cut by 2 bases and J by 2 bases, with 13 bases left in between. CDR3 size: 16 residues. Here the CDR3 DNA reads TGTGCCAGCAGTTACACAAGGGGTCGGGGCAATCAGCCCCAGCATTTT. Its protein is CASSYTRGRGNQPQHF.